The clone carrying this T cell receptor (beta chain) has more than one count but fewer than ten. These data are taken from a study of blood T cells in healthy people across ages. The CDR3 runs 13 residues. In germline, CDR1 is SGHDN, CDR2 FVKESK. Trimming cost V 3 bases and J 7 bases; bases outside gene matches: 5. Through a sample-barcoded 5' primer and a J-beta primer mix, a second PCR was run for 7 to 11 cycles. TCRdb independently ran MiXCR on the 5' RACE reads; one entry per CDR3 protein. The sample lists some 790,000 distinct CDR3 sequences; 25% to 35% were seen once. This chain connects TRBV14 to TRBJ1-1, with 7 positions matching TRBD1. The receptor was derived from a woman older than 75 in good health. Sequenced: blood. In nucleotides, the CDR3 is TGTGCCAGCAGCCAGTCAGGGGGTGGTGAAGCTTTCTTT. As protein: CASSQSGGGEAFF.